This TCR beta chain was sequenced during a study of T cells in Graves' hyperthyroidism and ophthalmopathy (dated by TCRdb to about 2019). A note on the overall study: Peripheral blood samples were taken at the time of initial diagnosis, prior to any treatment. A discovery cohort of approximately 100 patients, roughly 43 with Graves' ophthalmopathy and over 55 with stable Graves' hyperthyroidism, was used to find distinguishing TCR V-J signatures. Whether ophthalmopathy could be predicted prospectively was tested in an independent validation cohort made up of 18 to 20 hyperthyroidism patients plus 17 patients who later progressed to ophthalmopathy. For training and testing, the roughly 93 patients in the discovery cohort were randomly divided in a 7:3 ratio. The study also compared thyroid tissue and blood T-cell repertoires from more than 5 Graves' hyperthyroidism patients. Following sampling, methimazole starting at 30 mg daily was given to hyperthyroidism patients, and high-dose intravenous methylprednisolone was given to ophthalmopathy patients. According to the paper, TCR Vbeta CDR3 sequencing was carried out on 135 peripheral blood samples, which came from under 50 ophthalmopathy, 80 or so hyperthyroidism and roughly 17 progressor patients.

This clonotype was counted many times. Its cognate antigen has yet to be identified. Per-base quality was not reported, and no clone a single base away is much larger than it. V drops 6 bases and J drops 0 bases, leaving 11 bases in between. CDR1 and CDR2 (MNHEY, SMNVEV) derive from the germline V gene (reference sequence). The CDR3, cysteine through phenylalanine, is 15 amino acids long. This entry keeps only the CDR3 DNA: 45 bases, framed from base 1. The paper's findings and limits, for the study overall: No statistical method was used to fix the sample size in advance, and group allocation was not hidden from the investigators. Most expanded thyroid clonotypes (frequency above 0.001) were also detected in blood, suggesting blood repertoires may reflect thyroid immune responses. In validation, the model predicted progression to ophthalmopathy a median of about 5.9 months before onset, with over 55% sensitivity and about 72% specificity. A model built on a 13 V-J signature distinguished ophthalmopathy from stable hyperthyroidism, reaching 85% to 90% sensitivity and around 82% specificity in cross-validation and 80%/75% in testing.

Moderately to severely active disease, a Clinical Activity Score of at least 3, a NOSPECS grade of at least 4, and a duration under 3 months were present in ophthalmopathy patients. The study excluded patients with uncontrolled infections, other autoimmune diseases, pregnancy or lactation. Diagnoses were established on the basis of clinical symptoms, serum thyroxine and TRAb, thyroid ultrasound, and orbital computed tomography. PBMCs were isolated from approximately 10 ml of fresh peripheral blood by Ficoll-Paque density gradient centrifugation. Total RNA was extracted using Trizol reagent, and RNA quality was assessed on an Agilent 2100 Bioanalyzer. TCR beta CDR3 regions were amplified from RNA transcripts. For the first round of RT-PCR on the TCR CDR3, the HTBI primer set was used together with the Qiagen OneStep RT-PCR kit. Libraries were constructed in a second round of multiplex PCR, after which size selection and purification were carried out. The libraries were sequenced on an Illumina HiSeq2000 using paired-end 100 bp reads. The original pipeline was this. SOAPnuke was used to process the raw data, throwing out any read that contained adapters or uncalled bases, had a mean Phred below 15, or lacked an exact constant-primer or identifier match. COPE v1.2.5 was used to merge high-quality paired reads, and clonotypes were defined as unique nucleotide sequences. Clonotypes were aligned to IMGT TRBV, TRBD and TRBJ reference segments using MiTCR v1.1. The analysis included only V-J combinations with a frequency above 0.0001, which together covered 99% to 99.2% of the repertoires. A TCS score was defined as the ratio between F50 (clonal expansion) and ExV (chaos), using BLOSUM62-based TCRdist between CDR3 peptides within each V-J. Welch's t-statistics and random forest reduced approximately 520 V-J features to around 14, which were used in a naive Bayes classifier (R e1071). TCRdb cleaned the public reads at Q25 with fastp, built clones with MiXCR and kept in-frame beta chains. Rows are unified per CDR3 protein, each entry keeping the most common DNA and genes. TCRdb's processing, not the study's, gives the V and J calls here. The table for this sample lists some 570,000 distinct CDR3 sequences; 11% to 15% of them were counted only once. Around 7% of the sample goes to the ten largest clones.

This sequence was found in a young woman with Graves' ophthalmopathy. The material sequenced was blood. This chain is built from TRBV27 and TRBJ1-4; the D gene is possibly TRBD1, with 5 bases matching. The CDR3 in this case is CASSAQGATNEKLFF. The nucleotide sequence is given as TGTGCCAGCAGCGCGCAGGGCGCAACTAATGAAAAACTGTTTTTT.